This TCR beta chain comes out of a study of T cell changes during pregnancy in multiple sclerosis. The V and J ends lost 1 base and 3 bases respectively, with 25 bases between them. The CDR3 is made up of 19 amino acids. Per the germline V gene, CDR1 is SGHRS and CDR2 is YFSETQ. The table came from immunoSEQ multiplex PCR; TCRdb's copy has only in-frame clones and leaves some out. The sample shows roughly 93,000 clones, over 80% of them seen only once. The chain links TRBV5-1 to TRBJ1-1; D gene ambiguous. The sample was peripheral blood, taken after pregnancy. The TCR comes from a female donor with multiple sclerosis, enrolled in a pregnancy study. The CDR3 nucleotides read TGCGCCAGCAGCTTGAATTCCCCCTTGTTTGTTCGAACGGACACTGAAGCTTTCTTT. Translating gives CASSLNSPLFVRTDTEAFF.